Below, 19 T cell receptor beta chains from the same sample are listed, as sequenced in a study of post-analysis software for immune sequencing data (dated by TCRdb to the mid-2010s). Broad study findings and their caveats: Significantly higher frequencies in patients than in controls were found for five TRBV segments, including TRBV5-6, TRBV5-1 and TRBV20-1.

No antigens are known for them. Library prep was done by PCR. The sequencer was an Illumina HiSeq 2500. To reduce PCR and sequencing biases, unique molecular identifiers were built into the TCR beta cDNA libraries. TCRdb cleaned the public reads at Q25 with fastp, built clones with MiXCR and kept in-frame beta chains. Rows are combined by CDR3 protein, so each entry shows the most common genes and DNA. This sample holds about 810,000 distinct CDR3 sequences; around 53% were observed only once. The ten most abundant clones make up 4.6% of the sample. The sample was blood. The receptors here all came from a girl aged 5-17 years with multiple sclerosis.

This clonotype was seen only a few times. The chain joins TRBV7-2 to TRBJ2-3, with TRBD2 matching over 12 bases. V trimming: 6 bases; J trimming: 5 bases; junction bases outside the gene matches: 9. This CDR3 is 16 amino acids long. Per germline, CDR1 SGHTA and CDR2 FQGNSA. The CDR3 DNA reads as TGTGCCAGCAGTATACTACAGACTAGCGGGAGAGATACGCAGTATTTT. It is translated as CASSILQTSGRDTQYF. Filled out from reference TRBV7-2 and TRBJ2-3, the complete variable domain reads GAGVSQSPSNKVTEKGKDVELRCDPISGHTALYWYRQSLGQGLEFLIYFQGNSAPDKSGLPSDRFSAERTGGSVSTLTIQRTQQEDSAVYLCASSILQTSGRDTQYFGPGTRLTVL.

This rearrangement joins TRBV7-9 to TRBJ2-5, with D possibly matching TRBD1 (6 bases). V lost 2 bases to trimming and J lost 11 bases, with 12 bases between them. Germline CDR1 and CDR2: SEHNR and FQNEAQ (reference sequence). CDR3 length: 12 residues. The CDR3 sequence: CASSLMQGKQYF. In DNA, the CDR3 is TGTGCCAGCAGCTTAATGCAGGGGAAACAGTACTTC.

This chain connects TRBV29-1 to TRBJ2-3; D uncertain. CDR1 and CDR2 from the germline V gene are SQVTM and ANQGSEA. The CDR3 totals 12 residues. Trimming stripped 4 bases from V and 0 bases from J, with 5 bases between. The CDR3 loop is CSVALSTDTQYF. The CDR3, as DNA: TGCAGCGTTGCCCTAAGCACAGATACGCAGTATTTT.

The chain joins TRBV20-1 to TRBJ2-3; the match to TRBD2 covers 8 bases. After removal of 4 bases from V and 2 bases from J, the junction contained 8 bases not matched to a gene. CDR1 is DFQATT, CDR2 SNEGSKA, per germline (reference sequence). This CDR3 has 15 residues. CDR3 residues: CSATSSGGFTDTQYF. The CDR3, as DNA: TGCAGTGCTACCTCGAGCGGGGGCTTCACAGATACGCAGTATTTT.

This clonotype has only a few counts. This chain links TRBV5-1 with TRBJ2-3, with 7 bases lining up with TRBD2. The CDR3 length is 15 residues. The germline V gene encodes CDR1 SGHRS and CDR2 YFSETQ. After removal of 2 bases from V and 4 bases from J, the junction contained 7 bases not matched to a gene. The CDR3 DNA follows: TGCGCCAGCAGCTTAGGCGGGAGTTTTTCAGATACGCAGTATTTT. Residues: CASSLGGSFSDTQYF. Combining the CDR3 with reference TRBV5-1 and TRBJ2-3 gives the whole variable domain KAGVTQTPRYLIKTRGQQVTLSCSPISGHRSVSWYQQTPGQGLQFLFEYFSETQRNKGNFPGRFSGRQFSNSRSEMNVSTLELGDSALYLCASSLGGSFSDTQYFGPGTRLTVL.

The genes are TRBV7-9 and TRBJ2-1; no clear D gene. CDR3 length: 15 amino acids. Germline V gene sequence: CDR1 SEHNR, CDR2 FQNEAQ (reference sequence). Deletions cut 4 bases from V and 4 bases from J, with 14 bases between. Here the CDR3 DNA reads TGTGCCAGCAGCTGGCACGGCCCCTTATACAATGAGCAGTTCTTC. As protein: CASSWHGPLYNEQFF.

The chain combines TRBV6-1 with TRBJ2-1; possible D gene TRBD1, 6 bases. This CDR3 spans 17 amino acids. Trimming removed 6 bases from V and 4 bases from J, with 22 bases in between. From germline, CDR1 is MNHNS and CDR2 SASEGT. CDR3 coding DNA: TGTGCCAGCAGCCGTCGGGCAGGGGCACTGTTATACAATGAGCAGTTCTTC. This translates into CASSRRAGALLYNEQFF.

The genes are TRBV7-6 and TRBJ2-3; 7 nucleotides match TRBD1. CDR1 is SGHVS, CDR2 FNYEAQ, per germline. The CDR3 consists of 15 residues. V lost 5 bases, J lost 2 bases, and 7 bases stayed unmatched. The CDR3 here is CASSRQGQPTDTQYF. CDR3 DNA sequence: TGTGCCAGCAGCCGACAGGGTCAACCCACAGATACGCAGTATTTT. The variable domain in full, with the rest retrieved from reference TRBV7-6 and TRBJ2-3, is GAGVSQSPRYKVTKRGQDVALRCDPISGHVSLYWYRQALGQGPEFLTYFNYEAQQDKSGLPNDRFSAERPEGSISTLTIQRTEQRDSAMYRCASSRQGQPTDTQYFGPGTRLTVL.

The gene calls are TRBV29-1 and TRBJ2-1, with 8 positions matching TRBD2. The CDR3 extends over 13 amino acids. Germline V gene sequence: CDR1 SQVTM, CDR2 ANQGSEA. Germline trimming cut 4 bases from V and 7 bases from J; bases unmatched to any gene: 6. The CDR3 DNA reads TGCAGCGTTGCCTGGGGACTAGGAAATGAGCAGTTCTTC. Translated, it gives CSVAWGLGNEQFF.

The V gene is TRBV21-1, the J gene TRBJ1-6; the table assigns TRBD1, which was not confirmed against the DNA. TRBV21-1 represents a pseudogene. The CDR3 runs to 14 residues. This CDR3 reads CASRGAVCNSPLHF. Here the CDR3 DNA reads TGTGCCAGCAGAGGGGCAGTTTGTAATTCACCCCTCCACTTT.

This clonotype was observed a handful of times. The J gene is TRBJ2-3, the V gene TRBV29-1; D might be TRBD2 (5 bases). Germline V gene lookup returns CDR1 SQVTM and CDR2 ANQGSEA. The V and J ends lost 7 bases and 0 bases respectively, with 5 bases between them. The CDR3 has 11 residues. The CDR3 bases are TGCAGCGGGACTAGCACAGATACGCAGTATTTT. Translated: CSGTSTDTQYF.

V is TRBV20-1 and J is TRBJ2-1; 10 bases are a match to TRBD2. The CDR3 length is 18 residues. The junction had 15 bases not matched to a gene; V was cut back by 4 bases and J by 3 bases. CDR1 is DFQATT and CDR2 is SNEGSKA in the germline V gene (reference sequence). This chain's CDR3 is CSAKGRSPVAGGYNEQFF. The CDR3 DNA reads as TGCAGTGCTAAGGGGCGCTCCCCAGTAGCGGGAGGCTACAATGAGCAGTTCTTC.

DNA for the CDR3: TGTGCCAGCAGCCGGACAGGGCAAGGCTACACCTTC. It encodes CASSRTGQGYTF. The V gene is TRBV3-1, the J gene TRBJ1-2; 8 nucleotides match TRBD1. Germline trimming cut 4 bases from V and 8 bases from J; bases unmatched to any gene: 3. The germline V gene has CDR1 LGHDT and CDR2 YNNKEL (reference sequence). CDR3 length: 12 residues. The full variable domain, its missing parts supplied by reference TRBV3-1 and TRBJ1-2, is DTAVSQTPKYLVTQMGNDKSIKCEQNLGHDTMYWYKQDSKKFLKIMFSYNNKELIINETVPNRFSPKSPDKAHLNLHINSLELGDSAVYFCASSRTGQGYTFGSGTRLTVV.

This chain uses TRBV7-2 with TRBJ2-3, with 11 bases aligning to TRBD2. The V segment lost 1 base and the J segment 1 base; nucleotides outside the gene matches: 10. Germline assignment: CDR1 SGHTA and CDR2 FQGNSA. The CDR3 runs to 19 residues. The CDR3 nucleotides are TGTGCCAGCAGCTTAGACCCTAGCGGGAGGACCTGGGGCACAGATACGCAGTATTTT. It translates to CASSLDPSGRTWGTDTQYF.

V and J are TRBV6-5 and TRBJ2-1, with D tentatively TRBD2 (5 bases). The CDR3 is 12 amino acids. V was cut by 5 bases and J by 7 bases, with 9 bases left in between. Germline values: CDR1 MNHEY, CDR2 SVGAGI. The CDR3 DNA reads TGTGCCAGCAGTACGGGGTGGAATGAGCAGTTCTTC. Protein product: CASSTGWNEQFF.

The rearrangement joins TRBV7-6 to TRBJ2-3; D is unresolved. The CDR3 is 15 residues long. Germline V lookup: CDR1 SGHVS, CDR2 FNYEAQ. V was pared by 3 bases and J by 0 bases, with 10 bases between. CDR3 amino acids: CASSFPPYSTDTQYF. The CDR3 DNA follows: TGTGCCAGCAGCTTTCCACCTTACAGCACAGATACGCAGTATTTT.

In this sample, this clonotype turned up a few times. This chain joins TRBV7-2 and TRBJ2-7; D is uncertain. The germline V gene has CDR1 SGHTA and CDR2 FQGNSA. The V end lost 4 bases, the J end lost 0 bases, and 10 bases lay between the germline ends. CDR3 size: 14 residues. CDR3 residues: CASSSDTYSYEQYF. The CDR3 DNA is TGTGCCAGCAGCTCCGACACGTACTCCTACGAGCAGTACTTC.

This clonotype was picked up a small number of times. The chain is built from TRBV7-9 and TRBJ2-7, with TRBD1 matching 8 bases. The CDR3 contains 16 residues. Trimming cost V 1 base and J 2 bases; bases outside gene matches: 7. Germline loops: CDR1 SEHNR, CDR2 FQNEAQ (reference sequence). This chain's CDR3 is CASSLVAGQGAYEQYF. The CDR3 DNA reads TGTGCCAGCAGCTTAGTCGCCGGACAGGGCGCCTACGAGCAGTACTTC.

This clonotype has just a few counts. The CDR3 region has the DNA TGTGCCATCAGTAGCCGGCCCAGGGGAAACTCCTACGAGCAGTACTTC. This codes for CAISSRPRGNSYEQYF. J is TRBJ2-7 and V is TRBV10-3; TRBD1 is a possible D gene (6 bases). Germline lookup yields CDR1 ENHRY and CDR2 SYGVKD. V was trimmed by 5 bases and J by 0 bases, leaving 17 bases between them. This CDR3 comprises 16 residues.